This is a list of T cell receptor beta chains from one sample in a study of T cells in Graves' hyperthyroidism and ophthalmopathy. From the multiplex PCR reads, TCRdb called clonotypes with MiXCR, one entry per CDR3 protein. The sample shows nearly 750,000 distinct CDR3 sequences, around a third of them seen only once. What was sequenced was blood. All receptors come from a middle-aged woman with Graves' hyperthyroidism. CDR3s include the opening cysteine and the closing phenylalanine or tryptophan. D genes are given only for firm matches. A clone size is listed for some rows: how often the clone was seen (once, few, many), or a class if it is expanded.

v_call: TRBV25-1; j_call: TRBJ1-1; clone_size: NA; d_call: NA; cdr3_aa: CASSEIGGGNTEAFF; cdr3_nt: TGTGCCAGCAGTGAGATCGGGGGGGGGAACACTGAAGCTTTCTTT
v_call: TRBV10-3; j_call: TRBJ2-3; clone_size: NA; d_call: NA; cdr3_aa: CAIKGGTGIDTQYF; cdr3_nt: TGTGCCATCAAGGGGGGCACAGGGATTGATACGCAGTATTTT
v_call: TRBV19; j_call: TRBJ1-5; clone_size: many; d_call: NA; cdr3_aa: CASNYQSQSNQPQHF; cdr3_nt: TGTGCCAGTAACTATCAGAGTCAAAGCAATCAGCCCCAGCATTTT
v_call: TRBV6-5; j_call: TRBJ1-6; clone_size: NA; d_call: NA; cdr3_aa: CASSPTYSPLHF; cdr3_nt: TGTGCCAGCAGTCCGACATATTCACCCCTCCACTTT
v_call: TRBV7-9; j_call: TRBJ1-2; clone_size: NA; d_call: TRBD1; cdr3_aa: CASSQDSQGGRYGYTF; cdr3_nt: TGTGCCAGCAGCCAAGATTCCCAGGGGGGTAGATATGGCTACACCTTC
v_call: TRBV7-9; j_call: TRBJ2-5; clone_size: few; d_call: NA; cdr3_aa: CASSLYVGPETQYF; cdr3_nt: TGTGCCAGCAGCTTGTATGTGGGGCCAGAGACCCAGTACTTC
v_call: TRBV6-5; j_call: TRBJ1-5; clone_size: many; d_call: NA; cdr3_aa: CASSSLGAVEHF; cdr3_nt: TGTGCCAGCAGCTCCTTGGGGGCAGTCGAGCATTTT
v_call: TRBV7-2; j_call: TRBJ2-3; clone_size: once; d_call: NA; cdr3_aa: CASSPRVDQGTQYF; cdr3_nt: TGTGCCAGCAGCCCTAGGGTTGACCAGGGTACGCAGTATTTT
v_call: TRBV7-8; j_call: TRBJ1-1; clone_size: many; d_call: NA; cdr3_aa: CASSLDLGFMNTEAFF; cdr3_nt: TGTGCCAGCAGCTTAGATTTGGGCTTCATGAACACTGAAGCTTTCTTT
v_call: TRBV7-2; j_call: TRBJ2-5; clone_size: many; d_call: NA; cdr3_aa: CASSRERLETQYF; cdr3_nt: TGTGCCAGCAGCCGGGAGCGCCTAGAGACCCAGTACTTC
v_call: TRBV7-2; j_call: TRBJ1-6; clone_size: few; d_call: NA; cdr3_aa: CASSLHAGGFISSAYNSPLHF; cdr3_nt: TGTGCCAGCAGCCTGCATGCCGGGGGATTTATCTCATCGGCCTATAATTCACCCCTCCACTTT
v_call: TRBV2; j_call: TRBJ2-6; clone_size: NA; d_call: NA; cdr3_aa: CASSGLQGRRGTGANVLTF; cdr3_nt: TGTGCCAGCAGTGGCCTTCAGGGTAGACGAGGCACCGGGGCCAACGTCCTGACTTTC
v_call: TRBV10-3; j_call: TRBJ1-1; clone_size: NA; d_call: NA; cdr3_aa: CAISPGKNTEAFF; cdr3_nt: TGTGCCATCAGCCCCGGGAAGAACACTGAAGCTTTCTTT
v_call: TRBV7-2; j_call: TRBJ2-7; clone_size: NA; d_call: TRBD1; cdr3_aa: CASSLIFQGAYEQYF; cdr3_nt: TGTGCCAGCAGCTTAATTTTCCAGGGGGCCTACGAGCAGTACTTC
v_call: TRBV29-1; j_call: TRBJ1-1; clone_size: many; d_call: NA; cdr3_aa: CSVEKGISEAFF; cdr3_nt: TGCAGCGTTGAAAAAGGGATCTCTGAAGCTTTCTTT
v_call: TRBV15; j_call: TRBJ1-4; clone_size: many; d_call: NA; cdr3_aa: CATSRGTFNEKLFF; cdr3_nt: TGTGCCACCAGCAGGGGGACATTTAACGAAAAACTGTTTTTT
v_call: TRBV30; j_call: TRBJ2-7; clone_size: NA; d_call: TRBD1; cdr3_aa: CAWGTGGHEQYF; cdr3_nt: TGTGCCTGGGGGACAGGGGGCCACGAGCAGTACTTC
v_call: TRBV5-4; j_call: TRBJ2-5; clone_size: NA; d_call: TRBD1; cdr3_aa: CASSFQNRGEETQYF; cdr3_nt: TGTGCCAGCAGTTTTCAGAACAGGGGTGAAGAGACCCAGTACTTC
v_call: TRBV5-6; j_call: TRBJ1-1; clone_size: many; d_call: NA; cdr3_aa: CASSLVRLNTEAFF; cdr3_nt: TGTGCCAGCAGCTTGGTACGGCTGAACACTGAAGCTTTCTTT
v_call: TRBV7-8; j_call: TRBJ2-7; clone_size: many; d_call: NA; cdr3_aa: CASSLSKVTYEQYF; cdr3_nt: TGTGCCAGCAGCTTATCTAAGGTCACCTACGAGCAGTACTTC
v_call: TRBV7-2; j_call: TRBJ1-5; clone_size: many; d_call: NA; cdr3_aa: CASSATTGSSNQPQHF; cdr3_nt: TGTGCCAGCAGCGCCACGACAGGTAGTAGCAATCAGCCCCAGCATTTT
v_call: TRBV2; j_call: TRBJ1-1; clone_size: many; d_call: TRBD1; cdr3_aa: CASNNDRGTEAFF; cdr3_nt: TGTGCCAGCAATAATGACAGGGGAACTGAAGCTTTCTTT
v_call: TRBV7-9; j_call: TRBJ2-5; clone_size: once; d_call: TRBD2; cdr3_aa: CASSLGLAGGDETQYF; cdr3_nt: TGTGCCAGCAGCCTTGGACTAGCGGGAGGCGACGAGACCCAGTACTTC
v_call: TRBV7-2; j_call: TRBJ1-2; clone_size: NA; d_call: NA; cdr3_aa: CASSFGPPNYGYTF; cdr3_nt: TGTGCCAGCAGCTTTGGGCCGCCTAACTATGGCTACACCTTC
v_call: TRBV7-3; j_call: TRBJ1-1; clone_size: few; d_call: NA; cdr3_aa: CASSPPQGITEAFF; cdr3_nt: TGTGCCAGCAGCCCTCCGCAGGGGATCACTGAAGCTTTCTTT
v_call: TRBV5-8; j_call: TRBJ1-2; clone_size: many; d_call: NA; cdr3_aa: CASSSQANYGYTF; cdr3_nt: TGTGCCAGCAGCTCACAGGCTAACTATGGCTACACCTTC
v_call: TRBV10-2; j_call: TRBJ1-1; clone_size: many; d_call: NA; cdr3_aa: CASSDGEGRNTEAFF; cdr3_nt: TGCGCCAGCAGTGATGGTGAGGGGAGGAACACTGAAGCTTTCTTT
v_call: TRBV5-1; j_call: TRBJ2-7; clone_size: few; d_call: NA; cdr3_aa: CASSGGAGTSYEQYF; cdr3_nt: TGCGCCAGCAGCGGGGGCGCAGGGACCTCCTACGAGCAGTACTTC
v_call: TRBV7-2; j_call: TRBJ1-4; clone_size: many; d_call: NA; cdr3_aa: CASSPPGGKLFF; cdr3_nt: TGTGCCAGCAGTCCCCCCGGTGGAAAACTGTTTTTT
v_call: TRBV7-2; j_call: TRBJ1-3; clone_size: NA; d_call: NA; cdr3_aa: CASSQGGTRNTIYF; cdr3_nt: TGCGCCAGCAGCCAAGGAGGCACCCGAAACACCATATATTTT
v_call: TRBV6-5; j_call: TRBJ2-6; clone_size: many; d_call: NA; cdr3_aa: CASSVDLSGANVLTF; cdr3_nt: TGTGCCAGCAGTGTTGACCTCTCTGGGGCCAACGTCCTGACTTTC
v_call: TRBV29-1; j_call: TRBJ2-7; clone_size: once; d_call: TRBD1; cdr3_aa: CSLAGTGPYEQYF; cdr3_nt: TGCAGCTTGGCCGGGACAGGGCCCTACGAGCAGTACTTC
v_call: TRBV6-4; j_call: TRBJ1-6; clone_size: few; d_call: TRBD1; cdr3_aa: CASSDGTGRNSPLHF; cdr3_nt: TGTGCCAGCAGTGACGGGACAGGGAGAAATTCACCCCTCCACTTT
v_call: TRBV7-9; j_call: TRBJ1-1; clone_size: many; d_call: NA; cdr3_aa: CASSRMDTGKAFF; cdr3_nt: TGTGCCAGCAGCCGAATGGACACAGGGAAAGCTTTCTTT
v_call: TRBV15; j_call: TRBJ1-1; clone_size: few; d_call: NA; cdr3_aa: CATRSGDTEAFF; cdr3_nt: TGTGCCACCCGGTCTGGAGACACTGAAGCTTTCTTT
v_call: TRBV25-1; j_call: TRBJ1-2; clone_size: NA; d_call: NA; cdr3_aa: CASVDSASANYGYTF; cdr3_nt: TGTGCCAGCGTTGATTCGGCCAGCGCTAACTATGGCTACACCTTC
v_call: TRBV5-1; j_call: TRBJ1-6; clone_size: NA; d_call: NA; cdr3_aa: CASSLTRGSSPLHF; cdr3_nt: TGCGCCAGCAGCTTGACAAGGGGAAGTTCACCTCTCCACTTT
v_call: TRBV5-1; j_call: TRBJ2-7; clone_size: NA; d_call: NA; cdr3_aa: CASSYDRDSSYEQYF; cdr3_nt: TGCGCCAGCAGCTACGACCGTGACTCCTCCTACGAGCAGTACTTC
v_call: TRBV25-1; j_call: TRBJ1-4; clone_size: NA; d_call: TRBD1; cdr3_aa: CASRWGDRGLAKLFF; cdr3_nt: TGTGCCAGCAGATGGGGTGACAGGGGATTGGCAAAACTGTTTTTT
v_call: TRBV7-2; j_call: TRBJ1-5; clone_size: many; d_call: TRBD1; cdr3_aa: CASSLGTGLRGEPQHF; cdr3_nt: TGTGCCAGCAGCTTAGGGACAGGGCTAAGAGGTGAGCCCCAGCATTTT
v_call: TRBV2; j_call: TRBJ2-7; clone_size: NA; d_call: TRBD2; cdr3_aa: CASMEREGLGEQYF; cdr3_nt: TGTGCCAGCATGGAGCGGGAGGGCCTAGGGGAGCAGTACTTC
v_call: TRBV20-1; j_call: TRBJ2-7; clone_size: many; d_call: TRBD1; cdr3_aa: CSARENRGSDEQYF; cdr3_nt: TGCAGTGCTAGAGAGAACAGGGGATCCGACGAGCAGTACTTC
v_call: TRBV19; j_call: TRBJ1-6; clone_size: NA; d_call: NA; cdr3_aa: CASSMADRGSSPLHF; cdr3_nt: TGTGCCAGTAGTATGGCGGACCGCGGGAGTTCACCCCTCCACTTT
v_call: TRBV29-1; j_call: TRBJ2-3; clone_size: NA; d_call: TRBD1; cdr3_aa: CSVESTGGNTQYF; cdr3_nt: TGCAGCGTTGAGTCGACAGGGGGGAATACGCAGTATTTT
v_call: TRBV12-3/TRBV12-4; j_call: TRBJ2-2; clone_size: NA; d_call: NA; cdr3_aa: CASSLTFRVYTGELFF; cdr3_nt: TGTGCCAGCAGTTTAACGTTTAGGGTCTACACCGGGGAGCTGTTTTTT
v_call: TRBV7-8; j_call: TRBJ1-1; clone_size: once; d_call: NA; cdr3_aa: CASNIGGLLGTEAFF; cdr3_nt: TGTGCCAGTAATATAGGAGGGCTGCTCGGCACTGAAGCTTTCTTT